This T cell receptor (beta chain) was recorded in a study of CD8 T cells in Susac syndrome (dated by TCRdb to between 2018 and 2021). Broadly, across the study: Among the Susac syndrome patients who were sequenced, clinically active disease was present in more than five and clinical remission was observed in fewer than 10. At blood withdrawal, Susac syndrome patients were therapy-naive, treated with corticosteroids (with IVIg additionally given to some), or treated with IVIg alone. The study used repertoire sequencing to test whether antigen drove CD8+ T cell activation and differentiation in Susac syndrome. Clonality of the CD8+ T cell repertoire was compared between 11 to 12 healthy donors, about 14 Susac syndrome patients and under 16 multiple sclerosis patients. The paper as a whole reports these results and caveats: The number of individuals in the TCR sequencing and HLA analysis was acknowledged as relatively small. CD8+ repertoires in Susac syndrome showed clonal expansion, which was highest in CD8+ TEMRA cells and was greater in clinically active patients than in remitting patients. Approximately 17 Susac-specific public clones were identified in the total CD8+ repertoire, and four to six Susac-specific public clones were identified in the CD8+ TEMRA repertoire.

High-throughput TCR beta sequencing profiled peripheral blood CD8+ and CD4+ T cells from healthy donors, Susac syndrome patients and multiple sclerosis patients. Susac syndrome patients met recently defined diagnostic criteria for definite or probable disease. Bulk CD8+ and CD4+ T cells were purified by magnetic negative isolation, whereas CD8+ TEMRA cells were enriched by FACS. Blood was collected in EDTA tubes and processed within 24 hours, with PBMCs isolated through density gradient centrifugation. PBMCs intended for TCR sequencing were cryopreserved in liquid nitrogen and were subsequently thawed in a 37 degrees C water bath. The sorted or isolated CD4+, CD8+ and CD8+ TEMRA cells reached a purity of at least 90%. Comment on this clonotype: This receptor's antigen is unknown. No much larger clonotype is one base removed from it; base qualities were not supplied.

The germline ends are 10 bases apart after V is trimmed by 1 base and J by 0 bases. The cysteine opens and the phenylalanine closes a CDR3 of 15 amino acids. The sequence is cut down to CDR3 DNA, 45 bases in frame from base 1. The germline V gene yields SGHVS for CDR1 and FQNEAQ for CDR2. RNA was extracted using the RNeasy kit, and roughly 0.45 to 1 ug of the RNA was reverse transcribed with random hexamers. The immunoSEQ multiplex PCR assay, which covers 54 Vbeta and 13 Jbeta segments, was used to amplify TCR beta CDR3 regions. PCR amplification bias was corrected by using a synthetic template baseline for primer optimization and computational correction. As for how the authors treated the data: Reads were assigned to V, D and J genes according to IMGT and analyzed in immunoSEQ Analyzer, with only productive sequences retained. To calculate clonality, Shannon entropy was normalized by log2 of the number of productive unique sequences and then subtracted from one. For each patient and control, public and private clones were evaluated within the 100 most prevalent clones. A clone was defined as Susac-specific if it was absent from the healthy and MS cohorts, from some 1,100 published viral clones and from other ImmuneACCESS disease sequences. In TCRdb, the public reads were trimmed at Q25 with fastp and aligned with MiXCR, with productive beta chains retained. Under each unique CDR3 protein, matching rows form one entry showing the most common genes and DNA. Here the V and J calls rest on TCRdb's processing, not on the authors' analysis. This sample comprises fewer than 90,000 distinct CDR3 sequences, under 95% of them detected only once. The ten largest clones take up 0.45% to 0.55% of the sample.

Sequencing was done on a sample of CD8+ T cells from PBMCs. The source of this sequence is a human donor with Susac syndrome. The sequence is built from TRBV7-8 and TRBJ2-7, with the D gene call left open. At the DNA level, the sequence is TGTGCCAGCAGCTTAGAGGTCGCAGCCTCCTACGAGCAGTACTTC. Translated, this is CASSLEVAASYEQYF.